Presented here are 25 T cell receptor beta chains from one specimen sequenced in a study of blood T cell repertoires in COVID-19. Using immunoSEQ multiplex PCR, the repertoire was profiled, and TCRdb retains in-frame clones only, with some absent. The table lists around 380,000 clones, over 75% of them singletons, with approximately 1.2% in the top ten. The material sequenced was PBMCs or T cells enriched from blood (not recorded which). These receptors were collected from a man under 40 who had recovered from COVID-19.

A single count supports this clone. Here the CDR3 DNA reads TGTGCCAGCAGTTACGCCCAGGGTAGGAGTGGCTACACCTTC. Its translation: CASSYAQGRSGYTF. The chain has TRBV6-5 and TRBJ1-2; D is perhaps TRBD1 (5 bases). V lost 2 bases, J lost 7 bases, and 14 bases lay in between. CDR1 is MNHEY, CDR2 SVGAGI, per germline. The CDR3 totals 14 residues.

The chain carries TRBV7-9 and TRBJ1-2; D possibly corresponds to TRBD1 (6 bases). V lost 4 bases and J lost 3, with 21 bases in between. Germline CDR1 is SEHNR and CDR2 is FQNEAQ (reference sequence). There are 17 residues in the CDR3. The CDR3 is CASSSDPRGSVDYGYTF. CDR3 coding DNA: TGTGCCAGCAGCTCAGACCCCAGGGGCTCTGTCGACTATGGCTACACCTTC. Full variable domain (missing parts from reference TRBV7-9 and TRBJ1-2): DTGVSQNPRHKITKRGQNVTFRCDPISEHNRLYWYRQTLGQGPEFLTYFQNEAQLEKSRLLSDRFSAERPKGSFSTLEIQRTEQGDSAMYLCASSSDPRGSVDYGYTFGSGTRLTVV.

This rearrangement joins TRBV20-1 to TRBJ1-1; maybe TRBD1 (5 bases). Trimming took 6 bases from V and 7 from J, leaving 15 bases between them. The CDR3 has 12 amino acids. CDR1 and CDR2 from the germline V gene are DFQATT and SNEGSKA (reference sequence). CDR3 nucleotides: TGCAGTGCCAGTCGGGGGAATGATGAAGCTTTCTTT. It yields the protein CSASRGNDEAFF.

V usage is TRBV13 and J usage is TRBJ1-5; 8 nucleotides agree with TRBD1. This CDR3 is built from 13 residues. Germline V gene lookup returns CDR1 PRHDT and CDR2 FYEKMQ (reference sequence). V dropped 8 bases and J dropped 7; count of bases not matched to a gene: 7. This CDR3 reads CASGQGIAQPQHF. The CDR3, as DNA: TGTGCCAGCGGACAGGGAATTGCGCAGCCCCAGCATTTT.

V is TRBV30 and J is TRBJ2-1; D possibly corresponds to TRBD1 (5 bases). Per germline, CDR1 GTSNPN and CDR2 SVGIG (reference sequence). Trimming stripped 1 base from V and 4 bases from J, with 5 bases between. The CDR3 consists of 12 residues. The CDR3 here is CAWSGQYNEQFF. The CDR3 coding sequence is TGTGCCTGGAGTGGACAGTACAATGAGCAGTTCTTC. Drawing the rest from reference TRBV30 and TRBJ2-1, the complete variable domain is SQTIHQWPATLVQPVGSPLSLECTVEGTSNPNLYWYRQAAGRGLQLLFYSVGIGQISSEVPQNLSASRPQDRQFILSSKKLLLSDSGFYLCAWSGQYNEQFFGPGTRLTVL.

The chain is built from TRBV7-6 and TRBJ1-6; D gene unclear. In germline, CDR1 is SGHVS, CDR2 FNYEAQ. V dropped 2 bases and J dropped 11 bases, with 13 bases sitting between them. The CDR3 spans 14 residues. This CDR3 is CASSLLQEGTPLHF. The CDR3 region has the DNA TGTGCCAGCAGCTTATTGCAGGAGGGCACACCCCTCCACTTT. The variable domain in full, completed from reference TRBV7-6 and TRBJ1-6, reads GAGVSQSPRYKVTKRGQDVALRCDPISGHVSLYWYRQALGQGPEFLTYFNYEAQQDKSGLPNDRFSAERPEGSISTLTIQRTEQRDSAMYRCASSLLQEGTPLHFGNGTRLTVT.

V and J are TRBV7-9 and TRBJ1-4; D may be TRBD1 (5 bases). V was clipped by 4 bases and J by 8 bases, with 20 bases between them. Germline CDR1 SEHNR, CDR2 FQNEAQ (reference sequence). This CDR3 region has 16 residues. The CDR3 DNA reads TGTGCCAGCAGCTCCCGGGGGACTCCCTTCGGCGAAAAACTGTTTTTT. It codes for CASSSRGTPFGEKLFF. Combining the CDR3 with reference TRBV7-9 and TRBJ1-4 gives the whole variable domain DTGVSQNPRHKITKRGQNVTFRCDPISEHNRLYWYRQTLGQGPEFLTYFQNEAQLEKSRLLSDRFSAERPKGSFSTLEIQRTEQGDSAMYLCASSSRGTPFGEKLFFGSGTQLSVL.

The V gene is TRBV7-9, the J gene TRBJ2-2; tentatively, D is TRBD1 (6 bases). The V gene lost 4 bases and the J gene lost 2 bases, with 17 bases spanning the gap. CDR3 length: 17 residues. Looked up from germline, CDR1 is SEHNR and CDR2 is FQNEAQ (reference sequence). CDR3 sequence reads: CASSSLLQGVNTGELFF. In DNA, the CDR3 is TGTGCCAGCAGCTCACTATTACAGGGAGTTAACACCGGGGAGCTGTTTTTT.

The chain joins TRBV18 to TRBJ1-1; D is ambiguous. The V end was cut by 1 base, the J end by 3 bases, with 6 bases between. Germline loops: CDR1 KGHSH, CDR2 LQKENI. The length of the CDR3 is 13 residues. The chain's CDR3 is CASSPLADTEAFF. The DNA of the CDR3 is TGTGCCAGCTCACCACTGGCGGACACTGAAGCTTTCTTT.

V usage is TRBV6-5 and J usage is TRBJ1-5, with a tentative D call TRBD1 (5 bases). The V end was cut by 5 bases, the J end by 6 bases, with 11 bases between. CDR1 and CDR2 from the germline V gene are MNHEY and SVGAGI. The CDR3 consists of 13 residues. The CDR3 reads CASSPDISQPQHF. Here the CDR3 DNA reads TGTGCCAGCAGTCCGGACATCAGTCAGCCCCAGCATTTT.

CDR3 amino acids: CASSHQGLGPQHF. The CDR3 DNA follows: TGTGCCAGCAGCCACCAGGGTTTGGGGCCCCAGCATTTT. The rearrangement joins TRBV4-2 to TRBJ1-5, with a tentative D call TRBD1 (5 bases). From germline, CDR1 is LGHNA and CDR2 YNFKEQ. V was pared by 3 bases and J by 9 bases, with 12 bases between. The CDR3 extends over 13 amino acids.

The rearrangement joins TRBV29-1 to TRBJ2-2; D might be TRBD2 (5 bases). The CDR3 sequence is 13 residues long. Germline values: CDR1 SQVTM, CDR2 ANQGSEA. Trimming removed 0 bases from V and 6 bases from J, with 8 bases in between. The CDR3 DNA reads TGCAGCGTTGAAGAGTTGGGAGCCGGGGAGCTGTTTTTT. Its protein is CSVEELGAGELFF.

The chain employs TRBV5-4 and TRBJ1-2; TRBD1 is a possible D gene (5 bases). The CDR3 contains 12 residues. The V and J ends lost 0 bases and 5 bases respectively, with 5 bases between them. Germline lookup yields CDR1 SGHNT and CDR2 YYREEE (reference sequence). The CDR3 bases are TGTGCCAGCAGCTTGGAGGGGTATGGCTACACCTTC. Protein: CASSLEGYGYTF.

The chain recombines TRBV5-1 with TRBJ2-5; 7 positions match TRBD2. Germline-derived CDR1 and CDR2 are SGHRS and YFSETQ. The CDR3 length is 16 residues. Trimming at V came to 0 bases and at J to 0 bases, leaving 5 bases not matched to a gene. The CDR3 sequence: CASSLGGSGHQETQYF. The CDR3 nucleotides are TGCGCCAGCAGCTTGGGGGGTAGCGGGCACCAAGAGACCCAGTACTTC.

The chain couples TRBV7-2 to TRBJ2-3; TRBD2 aligns across 12 bases. Losses at the gene ends were 1 base for V and 1 base for J; bases not matched to a gene: 0. This CDR3 is 16 amino acids long. Germline V gives CDR1 SGHTA, CDR2 FQGNSA. As DNA, the CDR3 is TGTGCCAGCAGCTTAGGACTAGCGGGGGGCACAGATACGCAGTATTTT. Protein: CASSLGLAGGTDTQYF.

This clone was counted a few times. The sample carries other DNA sequences with the same CDR3. The chain recombines TRBV3-1 (or the pseudogene TRBV3-2) with TRBJ1-5, with D perhaps matching TRBD1 (6 bases). The CDR3 is 13 amino acids. The germline V gene has CDR1 LGHDT and CDR2 YNNKEL (reference sequence). V lost 0 bases and J lost 7, with 7 bases in between. The CDR3 DNA sequence: TGTGCCAGCAGCCAAGACAGGGGCCAGCCCCAGCATTTT. The encoded protein is CASSQDRGQPQHF.

The chain uses TRBV9 and TRBJ2-3; 9 nucleotides align to TRBD1. CDR1 SGDLS and CDR2 YYNGEE come from the germline V gene. V trimming: 5 bases; J trimming: 2 bases; junction bases outside the gene matches: 12. This CDR3 comprises 17 residues. CDR3 DNA sequence: TGTGCCAGCAGTGCGAAACAGACAGGGGGGACCACAGATACGCAGTATTTT. The encoded protein is CASSAKQTGGTTDTQYF. Variable domain in full (rest from reference TRBV9 and TRBJ2-3): DSGVTQTPKHLITATGQRVTLRCSPRSGDLSVYWYQQSLDQGLQFLIQYYNGEERAKGNILERFSAQQFPDLHSELNLSSLELGDSALYFCASSAKQTGGTTDTQYFGPGTRLTVL.

The chain combines TRBV12-3 or TRBV12-4 with TRBJ2-7; D perhaps matches TRBD1 (6 bases). Between the trimmed V and J ends, which lost 8 bases and 6 bases, there was a span of 17 bases. There are 13 residues in the CDR3. The CDR3 DNA is TGTGCCAGCCAAAAACAGGGATTAGGCGAGCAGTACTTC. As protein: CASQKQGLGEQYF.

The chain recombines TRBV7-9 with TRBJ1-2, with D unresolved. V lost 3 bases and J 3 bases, leaving 8 bases between the germline ends. This CDR3 comprises 13 residues. In germline, CDR1 is SEHNR, CDR2 FQNEAQ (reference sequence). This CDR3 is CASSFWQDYGYTF. CDR3 DNA: TGTGCCAGCAGCTTTTGGCAGGACTATGGCTACACCTTC.

The chain uses TRBV7-9 and TRBJ1-1, with D possibly matching TRBD1 (6 bases). The CDR3 is 18 amino acids. Trimming took off 4 bases at V and 0 bases at J, with 21 bases between the two ends. Germline-derived CDR1 and CDR2 are SEHNR and FQNEAQ (reference sequence). DNA of the CDR3: TGTGCCAGCAGCTATGCCGTCAGGGGTCTCTTCATGAACACTGAAGCTTTCTTT. Amino acid sequence: CASSYAVRGLFMNTEAFF.

The chain carries TRBV5-1 and TRBJ2-7; D uncertain. Germline loops: CDR1 SGHRS, CDR2 YFSETQ. The CDR3 is made up of 13 amino acids. V lost 3 bases and J lost 2, with 9 bases in between. The chain's CDR3 is CASSSPPAYEQYF. The CDR3, as DNA: TGCGCCAGCAGCTCCCCCCCCGCCTACGAGCAGTACTTC.

The J gene is TRBJ2-1, the V gene TRBV9; 11 bases are shared with TRBD2. The ends lost 0 bases at V and 8 bases at J; junction bases unmatched: 4. CDR1 SGDLS and CDR2 YYNGEE come from the germline V gene. This CDR3 has 15 residues. This CDR3 reads CASSVDGTSGDEQFF. The CDR3 DNA sequence: TGTGCCAGCAGCGTAGATGGGACTAGCGGTGATGAGCAGTTCTTC.

The CDR3 nucleotides are TGTGCCAGCAGCTTGTCGTCTCGCACAGATACGCAGTATTTT. This gives the protein CASSLSSRTDTQYF. The gene calls are TRBV7-2 and TRBJ2-3; D gene uncertain. Germline V gene data show CDR1 as SGHTA and CDR2 as FQGNSA. This CDR3 has 14 residues. Trimming took 3 bases from V and 1 from J, leaving 8 bases between them.

CDR3 amino acids: CASTPTGGGEQFF. CDR3 DNA sequence: TGTGCCAGCACTCCCACCGGGGGGGGTGAGCAGTTCTTC. The rearrangement uses TRBV12-3 or TRBV12-4 and TRBJ2-1, with 8 bases fitting TRBD2. The CDR3 totals 13 residues. After removal of 7 bases from V and 9 bases from J, the junction contained 8 bases not matched to a gene.

The rearrangement uses TRBV29-1 and TRBJ1-2; D is uncertain. CDR3 length: 15 residues. Deletions cut 0 bases from V and 1 base from J, with 12 bases between. Germline V lookup: CDR1 SQVTM, CDR2 ANQGSEA. CDR3 coding DNA: TGCAGCGTTGAAGATCGTGGTCGGGGTAACTATGGCTACACCTTC. This translates into CSVEDRGRGNYGYTF.